This T cell receptor (beta chain) derives from a study of CD8 T cells in ankylosing spondylitis. Broader study findings: As for the disease-linked clones, they showed a CD8+ phenotype and occurred at relatively low frequencies in peripheral blood. What appeared characteristic of ankylosing spondylitis blood was a TCR beta motif of eight highly homologous variants. Reports say disease-linked clones showed up significantly more in matched ankylosing spondylitis synovial fluid.

5'-RACE, quantitative and with molecular barcodes, yielded the TCR beta libraries. TCRdb passed the 5' RACE reads through MiXCR, listing each CDR3 protein once. The profile shows approximately 550,000 distinct CDR3 sequences, over 9.5% of them singletons. The CDR3 runs 15 residues. Germline values: CDR1 SEHNR, CDR2 FQNEAQ (reference sequence). V gave up 6 bases and J gave up 3 bases; unmatched junction bases: 6. This clonotype showed up just a few times. Its matching antigen is unknown. The sequence was collected from a male donor with ankylosing spondylitis. The sequenced sample consisted of blood, either unsorted or a sorted T cell fraction (not recorded which). The chain couples TRBV7-9 to TRBJ2-5, with 11 bases identical to TRBD2. This chain's CDR3 is CASSFGLAGKETQYF. The CDR3 DNA reads TGTGCCAGCAGTTTCGGACTAGCGGGTAAAGAGACCCAGTACTTC.